One sample yielded the 16 T cell receptor beta chains listed below, sequenced in a study of cytomegalovirus exposure and HLA in healthy donors. PCR used 60 Vbeta primers and 13 Jbeta primers. The data were produced by immunoSEQ multiplex PCR, yet TCRdb's version contains in-frame clones alone and is incomplete. Its table records around 80,000 clones. The sequenced material came from PBMCs. These receptors all stem from a man between 40 and 49 years old in good health and CMV-seronegative.

CDR3 sequence: CASSHRGGRGDNSPLHF. Written as DNA, the CDR3 is TGTGCCAGCAGCCATAGGGGGGGGAGGGGCGATAATTCACCCCTCCACTTT. This chain joins TRBV13 and TRBJ1-6, with D perhaps matching TRBD1 (6 bases). The CDR3 covers 17 residues. CDR1 and CDR2 from the germline V gene are PRHDT and FYEKMQ (reference sequence). V lost 5 bases and J 5 bases, leaving 19 bases between the germline ends.

The CDR3 protein is CASSVLREGPYEQYF. The CDR3 DNA is TGTGCCAGCAGTGTACTCAGGGAGGGCCCCTACGAGCAGTACTTC. The V gene is TRBV28, the J gene TRBJ2-7, with 7 bases identical to TRBD2. CDR3 length equals 15 residues. Trimming cost V 5 bases and J 2 bases; bases outside gene matches: 9. The germline gives CDR1 MDHEN, CDR2 SYDVKM.

J is TRBJ2-7 and V is TRBV12-5; D call uncertain. V lost 10 bases, J lost 3 bases, and 4 bases lay in between. From germline, CDR1 is LGHNT and CDR2 FRNRAP. There are 9 residues in the CDR3. Written as DNA, the CDR3 is TGTGCTACCTTCTACGAGCAGTACTTC. Protein product: CATFYEQYF.

CDR3 sequence: CATQNRERGRGDEQFF. DNA for the CDR3: TGTGCCACCCAAAACAGGGAGAGAGGGAGGGGGGATGAGCAGTTCTTC. The chain uses TRBV19 and TRBJ2-1; TRBD2 might be the D (7 bases). This CDR3 has 16 amino acids. Germline assignment: CDR1 LNHDA and CDR2 SQIVND (reference sequence). V lost 10 bases and J 8 bases, leaving 27 bases between the germline ends.

The chain is built from TRBV2 and TRBJ1-6; D is possibly TRBD1 (6 bases). CDR3 length equals 16 residues. Germline V gene lookup returns CDR1 SNHLY and CDR2 FYNNEI. Deletions cut 6 bases from V and 9 bases from J, with 21 bases between. This CDR3 is CASRGLQGGAGSPLHF. For the CDR3, the DNA is TGTGCCAGCAGGGGTCTACAGGGTGGGGCGGGTTCACCCCTCCACTTT.

This rearrangement joins TRBV7-8 to TRBJ2-5, with 7 bases fitting TRBD1. Losses at the gene ends were 3 bases for V and 2 bases for J; bases not matched to a gene: 3. Per germline, CDR1 SGHVS and CDR2 FQNEAQ. The length of the CDR3 is 14 residues. DNA of the CDR3: TGTGCCAGCAGCTTTCTGGGACAGCAAGAGACCCAGTACTTC. Translating it yields CASSFLGQQETQYF.

This chain uses TRBV10-1 with TRBJ2-2, with 10 bases fitting TRBD1. V shed 6 bases and J 4 bases; nucleotides not matched to a gene: 11. The CDR3 is made up of 17 amino acids. Germline values: CDR1 WNHNN, CDR2 SYGVQD (reference sequence). This CDR3 reads CASSGPLGTGATGELFF. The DNA for the CDR3 is TGCGCCAGCAGCGGACCCTTGGGGACAGGGGCCACCGGGGAGCTGTTTTTT.

The chain has TRBV6-1 and TRBJ1-4; no clear D. Germline V gene lookup returns CDR1 MNHNS and CDR2 SASEGT. V was pared by 2 bases and J by 3 bases, with 10 bases between. The CDR3 extends over 15 amino acids. This chain's CDR3 is CASSETVTANEKLFF. DNA of the CDR3: TGTGCCAGCAGTGAAACAGTTACGGCTAATGAAAAACTGTTTTTT.

The J gene is TRBJ2-1, the V gene TRBV5-1; 9 bases align to TRBD2. The CDR3 contains 16 residues. V lost 2 bases, J lost 5 bases, and 8 bases stayed unmatched. Germline assignment: CDR1 SGHRS and CDR2 YFSETQ. The CDR3 sequence is CASSLSGGRHNNEQFF. The CDR3, as DNA: TGCGCCAGCAGCTTAAGCGGGGGGCGCCATAACAATGAGCAGTTCTTC.

The CDR3 protein is CASSPPATGISYEQYF. CDR3 nucleotides: TGTGCCAGTAGTCCCCCCGCGACAGGGATCTCCTACGAGCAGTACTTC. This chain links TRBV19 with TRBJ2-7; TRBD1 aligns across 7 bases. The CDR3 extends over 16 amino acids. Germline V gene lookup returns CDR1 LNHDA and CDR2 SQIVND (reference sequence). Germline trimming cut 5 bases from V and 0 bases from J; bases unmatched to any gene: 10. The full variable domain, its missing parts supplied by reference TRBV19 and TRBJ2-7, is DGGITQSPKYLFRKEGQNVTLSCEQNLNHDAMYWYRQDPGQGLRLIYYSQIVNDFQKGDIAEGYSVSREKKESFPLTVTSAQKNPTAFYLCASSPPATGISYEQYFGPGTRLTVT.

The rearrangement uses TRBV7-7 and TRBJ1-1; no clear D. The CDR3 has 13 residues. The V gene's germline CDR1 is SSHAT and CDR2 FNYEAQ (reference sequence). V was trimmed by 0 bases and J by 0 bases, leaving 2 bases between them. The CDR3 DNA reads TGTGCCAGCAGCTTAGCCTTGAACACTGAAGCTTTCTTT. As protein: CASSLALNTEAFF.

V usage is TRBV5-6 and J usage is TRBJ2-3; TRBD1 agrees at 12 bases. This CDR3 spans 15 amino acids. The germline V gene encodes CDR1 SGHDT and CDR2 YYEEEE. J lost 5 bases, V lost 3 bases, and 4 bases had no gene match. The DNA for the CDR3 is TGTGCCAGCAGCTGGGACAGGGGGCCGGGAGATACGCAGTATTTT. Translated: CASSWDRGPGDTQYF.

The V gene is TRBV2, the J gene TRBJ1-5, with D perhaps matching TRBD1 (6 bases). CDR3 length: 14 residues. In germline, CDR1 is SNHLY, CDR2 FYNNEI. The V and J ends lost 4 bases and 3 bases respectively, with 10 bases between them. The CDR3 here is CASSGTVPNQPQHF. DNA for the CDR3: TGTGCCAGCAGTGGGACAGTACCCAATCAGCCCCAGCATTTT.

The V gene is TRBV18, the J gene TRBJ2-1, with 12 bases that match TRBD2. V was pared by 4 bases and J by 4 bases, with 5 bases of the junction left unmatched. The germline V gene encodes CDR1 KGHSH and CDR2 LQKENI. This CDR3 is built from 16 residues. The DNA for the CDR3 is TGTGCCAGCTCACTAACTAGCGGGAGGTTTTACAATGAGCAGTTCTTC. It is translated as CASSLTSGRFYNEQFF.

The chain carries TRBV6-6 and TRBJ1-6; D gene uncertain. CDR1 and CDR2 (germline): MNHNY, SVGAGI (reference sequence). With 3 bases removed from V and 5 bases from J, the gap between germline ends came to 11 bases. The CDR3 consists of 15 residues. The CDR3 DNA reads TGTGCCAGCAGTTATGCGTCACAGCATAATTCACCCCTCCACTTT. Amino acid sequence: CASSYASQHNSPLHF.

As regards this clone: The same CDR3 is also encoded by other DNA sequences in this sample. J is TRBJ1-2 and V is TRBV5-4, with a tentative D call TRBD1 (6 bases). Germline CDR1 SGHNT, CDR2 YYREEE (reference sequence). V lost 0 bases to trimming and J lost 0 bases, with 12 bases between them. The length of the CDR3 is 16 residues. DNA of the CDR3: TGTGCCAGCAGCTTGGAGGGGGGGCGATCTAACTATGGCTACACCTTC. Translation: CASSLEGGRSNYGYTF.